One sample yielded the 30 T cell receptor beta chains listed below, sequenced in a study of beta chain features in type 1 diabetes. Study results and caveats: Moderately but significantly shorter TCRB CDR3s were found in Type 1 diabetes patients in all four CD4+ subsets.

What was sequenced were expressed TCRB transcripts, since all of the isolated RNA had been reverse transcribed. Profiled with immunoSEQ multiplex PCR; TCRdb holds only in-frame clones, not every one. The table includes some 270,000 clones, roughly a tenth detected once. Their specific antigens are unknown. The sequenced material came from naive CD4+ T cells from blood. The receptors originated from a young man with type 1 diabetes.

The rearrangement joins TRBV14 to TRBJ2-7, with TRBD1 matching 9 bases. Trimming at V came to 8 bases and at J to 3 bases, leaving 2 bases not matched to a gene. Germline lookup yields CDR1 SGHDN and CDR2 FVKESK. CDR3 length equals 12 residues. CDR3 amino acids: CASRGQGYEQYF. The DNA for the CDR3 is TGTGCCAGCCGGGGACAGGGCTACGAGCAGTACTTC.

The rearrangement links TRBV12-5 to TRBJ2-3; 8 nucleotides line up with TRBD1. The CDR3 has 17 residues. The germline V gene encodes CDR1 LGHNT and CDR2 FRNRAP. Trimming at V came to 1 base and at J to 6 bases, leaving 12 bases not matched to a gene. CDR3 sequence (DNA): TGTGCTAGTGGTTTGGATTCCCTGGACAGGGAACATGATACGCAGTATTTT. Its translation is CASGLDSLDREHDTQYF.

This clone was picked up a small number of times. The rearrangement uses TRBV2 and TRBJ1-2; 7 nucleotides match TRBD1. The V and J ends lost 3 bases and 4 bases, in that order; junction bases with no gene match: 5. CDR1 SNHLY and CDR2 FYNNEI come from the germline V gene. There are 14 residues in the CDR3. The CDR3 DNA reads TGTGCCAGCAGTGACCGGACAGGAAGCTATGGCTACACCTTC. Amino acid sequence: CASSDRTGSYGYTF.

The chain employs TRBV6-5 and TRBJ1-2; 9 bases map to TRBD1. The junction had 10 bases not matched to a gene; V was cut back by 0 bases and J by 8 bases. The germline CDR1 and CDR2 sequences are MNHEY and SVGAGI. The CDR3 has 16 residues. The CDR3 DNA reads as TGTGCCAGCAGTTACTCTCGGGACAGGGTTGTCTCAGGCTACACCTTC. Translated: CASSYSRDRVVSGYTF.

The chain recombines TRBV15 with TRBJ2-2, with D perhaps matching TRBD2 (5 bases). Trimming removed 0 bases from V and 7 bases from J, with 6 bases in between. The CDR3 covers 13 residues. Germline-derived CDR1 and CDR2 are LNHNV and YYDKDF (reference sequence). The CDR3 sequence: CATSRDRGGELFF. The CDR3 region has the DNA TGTGCCACCAGCAGAGATCGGGGCGGGGAGCTGTTTTTT.

The gene calls are TRBV29-1 and TRBJ2-5, with 7 bases that match TRBD1. The DNA end lines up better with TRBJ2-7; the J call may be wrong. CDR3 length: 13 residues. From germline, CDR1 is SQVTM and CDR2 ANQGSEA. The CDR3 here is CSVTGNYIYEQYF. In DNA form, the CDR3 reads TGCAGCGTGACAGGGAATTACATCTACGAGCAGTACTTC.

This clone has only a few counts. The rearrangement links TRBV19 to TRBJ2-3; TRBD2 matches at 12 bases. Germline values: CDR1 LNHDA, CDR2 SQIVND (reference sequence). V dropped 7 bases and J dropped 10; count of bases not matched to a gene: 6. The CDR3 loop spans 13 amino acids. In DNA form, the CDR3 reads TGTGCCAGTAATGGACTAGCGGGGACACCGCAGTATTTT. Its translation: CASNGLAGTPQYF.

This clone was seen more than once but under ten times. The chain employs TRBV30 and TRBJ1-5; D is unresolved. The CDR3 has 14 residues. V lost 0 bases to trimming and J lost 5 bases, with 11 bases between them. CDR1 and CDR2 (germline): GTSNPN, SVGIG (reference sequence). The CDR3: CAWSVGSLHQPQHF. In nucleotides, the CDR3 is TGTGCCTGGAGTGTAGGGAGTCTACATCAGCCCCAGCATTTT.

The chain combines TRBV12-5 with TRBJ2-5, with 9 bases matching TRBD1. Trimming at V came to 7 bases and at J to 5 bases, leaving 8 bases not matched to a gene. CDR3 size: 14 residues. Germline CDR1 and CDR2: LGHNT and FRNRAP. CDR3 in amino acids: CASAPRTGVETQYF. The CDR3 region has the DNA TGTGCTAGTGCCCCCCGGACAGGGGTGGAGACCCAGTACTTC.

This clone was observed a handful of times. This chain joins TRBV15 and TRBJ2-3; 10 positions match TRBD2. The junction had 1 base not matched to a gene; V was cut back by 2 bases and J by 2 bases. The CDR3 has 15 amino acids. CDR1 and CDR2 from the germline V gene are LNHNV and YYDKDF (reference sequence). The CDR3 loop is CATSRSGGVTDTQYF. The CDR3 nucleotides are TGTGCCACCAGCAGAAGCGGGGGGGTCACAGATACGCAGTATTTT.

This clone was counted between two and nine times. V is TRBV29-1 and J is TRBJ2-1; D is perhaps TRBD2 (6 bases). The CDR3 runs to 12 residues. Germline-derived CDR1 and CDR2 are SQVTM and ANQGSEA. The germline V and J ends were trimmed by 5 bases and 13 bases, with 18 bases remaining between them. In nucleotides, the CDR3 is TGCAGCGTTTACTTGGCGGGGACCATTCAGTTCTTC. Protein: CSVYLAGTIQFF.

The rearrangement uses TRBV10-3 and TRBJ1-1; possible D gene TRBD1, 5 bases. Germline CDR1 is ENHRY and CDR2 is SYGVKD. The CDR3 is 12 residues long. The ends were cut back, 11 bases at V and 2 bases at J, with 12 bases in the middle. The CDR3 spells CAVGRGNTEAFF. CDR3 in DNA: TGTGCCGTTGGGAGGGGAAACACTGAAGCTTTCTTT.

This clone came up a few times. The V call is TRBV9, the J call TRBJ2-3; 13 nucleotides align to TRBD2. Germline CDR1 reads SGDLS; CDR2 reads YYNGEE. With V trimmed by 5 bases and J by 13 bases, 10 bases remained unmatched. The CDR3 consists of 14 residues. The CDR3 DNA is TGTGCCAGCAGTCCTGGACTAGCGGGGGACTGGGAGTATTTT. This codes for CASSPGLAGDWEYF.

The chain couples TRBV7-9 to TRBJ1-4; the D gene is possibly TRBD1 (5 bases). Trimming took 0 bases from V and 7 from J, leaving 12 bases between them. The germline V gene encodes CDR1 SEHNR and CDR2 FQNEAQ (reference sequence). The CDR3 covers 15 residues. The CDR3 coding sequence is TGTGCCAGCAGCTTAGCGCGGGGGGGAGGTGAAAAACTGTTTTTT. Its translation: CASSLARGGGEKLFF.

The chain is built from TRBV5-1 and TRBJ2-2; 9 nucleotides match TRBD1. The V and J ends lost 10 bases and 5 bases, in that order; junction bases with no gene match: 15. The CDR3 spans 16 residues. CDR1 and CDR2 from the germline V gene are SGHRS and YFSETQ. The CDR3 sequence: CAAFIYRGRETGELFF. The CDR3 nucleotides read TGCGCCGCCTTCATCTACAGGGGGCGAGAGACCGGGGAGCTGTTTTTT.

This clone was counted only a few times. V and J are TRBV30 and TRBJ2-7, with D maybe TRBD2 (5 bases). Germline assignment: CDR1 GTSNPN and CDR2 SVGIG (reference sequence). V was pared by 2 bases and J by 5 bases, with 16 bases between. The CDR3 runs 14 residues. CDR3 sequence: CAWSRLILVDEQYF. CDR3 sequence (DNA): TGTGCCTGGAGTCGCCTCATACTAGTCGACGAGCAGTACTTC.

This clone was picked up a small number of times. The CDR3 loop is CASSVEKSTYEQYF. The CDR3 nucleotides are TGCGCCAGCAGCGTCGAAAAGAGTACCTACGAGCAGTACTTC. The genes are TRBV4-3 and TRBJ2-7; unclear D gene. Germline CDR1 and CDR2: LGHNA and YSLEER. V was clipped by 5 bases and J by 2 bases, with 13 bases between them. CDR3 length: 14 residues.

This clone appeared a few times. DNA for the CDR3: TGTGCCAGCAGCCGGGGACTAGTTGGGGAGACCCAGTACTTC. Protein product: CASSRGLVGETQYF. The rearrangement links TRBV2 to TRBJ2-5; 8 nucleotides align to TRBD2. CDR1 is SNHLY, CDR2 FYNNEI, per germline. V lost 6 bases and J lost 5; bases outside the gene matches: 8. The CDR3 has 14 residues.

In its sample, this clone was seen a few times. The V gene is TRBV7-8, the J gene TRBJ2-1; weak D call: TRBD2 (6 bases). V was shortened by 5 bases and J by 7 bases, with 18 bases between the two germline ends. This CDR3 comprises 15 residues. Germline V gene lookup returns CDR1 SGHVS and CDR2 FQNEAQ. The CDR3 spells CASSPDGGFLNEQFF. The CDR3 nucleotides are TGTGCCAGCAGCCCGGACGGGGGATTCCTAAATGAGCAGTTCTTC. Complete variable domain (other parts from reference TRBV7-8 and TRBJ2-1): GAGVSQSPRYKVAKRGQDVALRCDPISGHVSLFWYQQALGQGPEFLTYFQNEAQLDKSGLPSDRFFAERPEGSVSTLKIQRTQQEDSAVYLCASSPDGGFLNEQFFGPGTRLTVL.

This clone was recorded a few times. The chain couples TRBV6-5 to TRBJ1-1, with 8 bases that match TRBD1. Germline V gene sequence: CDR1 MNHEY, CDR2 SVGAGI. The V and J ends lost 5 bases and 10 bases, in that order; junction bases with no gene match: 9. The CDR3 runs to 13 residues. The CDR3 DNA follows: TGTGCCAGCAGTGCCCAGGGGGCTACAAGAGCTTTCTTT. Encoded protein: CASSAQGATRAFF.

This clone was observed a handful of times. The V call is TRBV5-6, the J call TRBJ2-1; no reliable D call. Per the germline V gene, CDR1 is SGHDT and CDR2 is YYEEEE. The CDR3 consists of 15 residues. Trimming shortened V by 2 bases and J by 7 bases, and 16 bases separated the two germline ends. CDR3 loop: CASSFYDSPRNEQFF. DNA of the CDR3: TGTGCCAGCAGCTTTTACGACTCCCCACGGAATGAGCAGTTCTTC.

This clone appeared once. This chain connects TRBV7-6 to TRBJ2-7, with D uncertain. The CDR3 has 12 amino acids. CDR1 is SGHVS, CDR2 FNYEAQ, per germline. The V end lost 4 bases, the J end lost 3 bases, and 7 bases lay between the germline ends. As DNA, the CDR3 is TGTGCCAGCAGCTCTCGGAGCTACGAGCAGTACTTC. This translates into CASSSRSYEQYF.

This chain connects TRBV7-3 to TRBJ2-3; tentative D call: TRBD1 (5 bases). V lost 5 bases, J lost 4 bases, and 10 bases lay in between. The CDR3 is made up of 13 amino acids. The germline V gene has CDR1 SGHTA and CDR2 FQGTGA. CDR3 in amino acids: CASSNPGSDTQYF. The DNA for the CDR3 is TGTGCCAGCAGCAACCCAGGGTCAGATACGCAGTATTTT.

In this sample, this clone turned up a few times. The genes are TRBV9 and TRBJ1-1; 10 bases fit TRBD1. The CDR3 consists of 16 residues. Germline loops: CDR1 SGDLS, CDR2 YYNGEE. Unmatched junction bases numbered 7, after V lost 1 base and J lost 4 bases. CDR3 amino acids: CASSVTGQGLTTEAFF. The CDR3 DNA follows: TGTGCCAGCAGCGTAACGGGACAGGGGTTGACCACTGAAGCTTTCTTT.

This clone was seen a handful of times. The chain links TRBV4-1 to TRBJ1-4; no clear D gene. The CDR3 length is 14 residues. Germline CDR1 MGHRA, CDR2 YSYEKL. Between the trimmed V and J ends, which lost 1 base and 8 bases, there was a span of 11 bases. The CDR3 loop reads CASSQVGGSEKLFF. The CDR3 DNA is TGCGCCAGCAGCCAAGTCGGCGGTTCGGAAAAACTGTTTTTT.

The sample holds one count of this clone. The gene calls are TRBV7-2 and TRBJ1-2; TRBD1 matches 7 bases. Germline loops: CDR1 SGHTA, CDR2 FQGNSA. The CDR3 extends over 14 amino acids. J was trimmed by 4 bases and V by 5 bases; bases with no gene match: 7. The CDR3 bases are TGTGCCAGCAGCACGGGACAGCGAACCTATGGCTACACCTTC. Translating gives CASSTGQRTYGYTF.

The V gene is TRBV30, the J gene TRBJ2-3; TRBD1 aligns across 8 bases. The CDR3 contains 15 residues. The germline V gene has CDR1 GTSNPN and CDR2 SVGIG (reference sequence). After removal of 5 bases from V and 1 base from J, the junction contained 8 bases not matched to a gene. The CDR3 coding sequence is TGTGCCTGGCGCCACCGGGACAGGCGCACAGATACGCAGTATTTT. This codes for CAWRHRDRRTDTQYF.

J is TRBJ2-6 and V is TRBV7-9, with D possibly being TRBD2 (5 bases). The CDR3 covers 15 residues. The ends were cut back, 5 bases at V and 1 base at J, with 9 bases in the middle. Germline lookup yields CDR1 SEHNR and CDR2 FQNEAQ (reference sequence). In nucleotides, the CDR3 is TGTGCCAGCAGCCCTGCGGGTTCTGGGGCCAACGTCCTGACTTTC. Protein product: CASSPAGSGANVLTF.

This clone was picked up a small number of times. The V call is TRBV2, the J call TRBJ2-4; no definite D call. V lost 6 bases, J lost 0 bases, and 6 bases lay in between. CDR1 is SNHLY and CDR2 is FYNNEI in the germline V gene. CDR3 length equals 13 residues. CDR3 nucleotide sequence: TGTGCCAGCAGCACAGAAGCCAAAAACATTCAGTACTTC. Translation gives CASSTEAKNIQYF.

This clone was seen a few times. The V gene is TRBV11-2, the J gene TRBJ2-1, with 10 bases aligning to TRBD2. The CDR3 is 14 residues long. The germline CDR1 and CDR2 sequences are SGHAT and FQNNGV. Trimming took 6 bases from V and 4 from J; bases not matched to a gene: 3. DNA of the CDR3: TGTGCCAGCAGACGGACTAGCGGTTACAATGAGCAGTTCTTC. Translating it yields CASRRTSGYNEQFF.